A single sample is the source of the 24 T cell receptor beta chains below, sequenced in a study of cytomegalovirus exposure and HLA in healthy donors. Amplification used 60 Vbeta primers and 13 Jbeta primers. This table comes from immunoSEQ multiplex PCR, and its TCRdb copy is limited to in-frame clones, with some not included. The repertoire consists of about 130,000 clones, with approximately 61% occurring once and the leading ten covering roughly 1.7%. The sequenced material came from PBMCs. The receptors originated from a human donor in good health.

The rearrangement joins TRBV29-1 to TRBJ2-7; a weak D match, TRBD1 (6 bases). Per germline, CDR1 SQVTM and CDR2 ANQGSEA. V lost 7 bases and J 4 bases, leaving 11 bases between the germline ends. CDR3 length equals 11 residues. The CDR3 spells CSANRDYEQYF. The CDR3 DNA follows: TGCAGCGCCAACAGGGATTACGAGCAGTACTTC.

This chain joins TRBV15 and TRBJ1-2; D call uncertain. CDR1 and CDR2 from the germline V gene are LNHNV and YYDKDF (reference sequence). V lost 7 bases to trimming and J lost 8 bases, with 11 bases between them. The CDR3 sequence is 11 residues long. CDR3 amino acids: CATTDMSGYTF. The CDR3 DNA sequence: TGTGCCACCACAGACATGAGCGGCTACACCTTC.

The chain recombines TRBV4-1 with TRBJ2-1; possibly TRBD2 for D (5 bases). This CDR3 contains 16 residues. Trimming took 6 bases from V and 0 from J, leaving 15 bases between them. The germline V gene encodes CDR1 MGHRA and CDR2 YSYEKL. The CDR3 nucleotides are TGCGCCAGCAGACCCGCAGCGGTTAGCTCCTACAATGAGCAGTTCTTC. This codes for CASRPAAVSSYNEQFF.

The chain employs TRBV5-4 and TRBJ2-7; D may be TRBD1 (7 bases). The germline V gene has CDR1 SGHNT and CDR2 YYREEE (reference sequence). The CDR3 loop spans 15 amino acids. With 6 bases removed from V and 0 bases from J, the gap between germline ends came to 16 bases. This chain's CDR3 is CASTRGTESSYEQYF. The CDR3, as DNA: TGTGCCAGCACCCGGGGGACAGAGAGCTCCTACGAGCAGTACTTC.

V and J are TRBV7-2 and TRBJ2-5; 12 nucleotides line up with TRBD2. Germline V gives CDR1 SGHTA, CDR2 FQGNSA. The CDR3 extends over 16 amino acids. Trimming cost V 4 bases and J 7 bases; bases outside gene matches: 10. For the CDR3, the DNA is TGTGCCAGCAGCTCCAGGCCTAGCGGGAGGGCAGGGACCCAGTACTTC. This codes for CASSSRPSGRAGTQYF.

V and J are TRBV28 and TRBJ2-7; 8 bases are a match to TRBD1. V was pared by 3 bases and J by 3 bases, with 4 bases of the junction left unmatched. Germline lookup yields CDR1 MDHEN and CDR2 SYDVKM. The CDR3 sequence is 14 residues long. The CDR3 loop is CASSFLDRGYEQYF. The CDR3 DNA is TGTGCCAGCAGTTTCCTCGACAGGGGCTACGAGCAGTACTTC.

The chain carries TRBV2 and TRBJ1-5; possible D gene TRBD1, 5 bases. This CDR3 spans 11 amino acids. Germline loops: CDR1 SNHLY, CDR2 FYNNEI. V lost 8 bases and J 11 bases, leaving 13 bases between the germline ends. CDR3 sequence (DNA): TGTGCCAGCCGGGGGGAGCGGACCCAGCATTTT. The encoded protein is CASRGERTQHF.

The chain couples TRBV27 to TRBJ1-1; D unclear. The length of the CDR3 is 15 residues. From germline, CDR1 is MNHEY and CDR2 SMNVEV (reference sequence). V was pared by 1 base and J by 0 bases, with 9 bases between. The CDR3, as DNA: TGTGCCAGCAGTTTATATCCGGGGATGAACACTGAAGCTTTCTTT. Its protein product is CASSLYPGMNTEAFF.

The CDR3 protein is CASSYSNPPGVLEQYF. In nucleotides, the CDR3 is TGTGCCAGCAGTTACTCGAACCCCCCCGGGGTGCTCGAGCAGTACTTC. The V gene is TRBV6-5, the J gene TRBJ2-7; D may be TRBD2 (5 bases). CDR3 length equals 16 residues. Looked up from germline, CDR1 is MNHEY and CDR2 is SVGAGI. V shed 0 bases and J shed 6 bases, with 18 bases lying between them.

The chain combines TRBV2 with TRBJ2-3; 7 bases fit TRBD2. Germline CDR1 SNHLY, CDR2 FYNNEI. This CDR3 is built from 15 residues. V lost 6 bases, J lost 0 bases, and 6 bases stayed unmatched. The CDR3 region has the DNA TGTGCCAGCAGCCAACTAGCGTCTAGCACAGATACGCAGTATTTT. Translating gives CASSQLASSTDTQYF.

This sequence joins TRBV7-9 and TRBJ1-2, with D possibly matching TRBD1 (5 bases). CDR1 SEHNR and CDR2 FQNEAQ come from the germline V gene (reference sequence). V was pared by 5 bases and J by 8 bases, with 15 bases between. This CDR3 region has 13 residues. The CDR3, as DNA: TGTGCCAGCAGCCCGTCGGGGGGAGAGGGCTACACCTTC. Residues: CASSPSGGEGYTF.

A word on this clone: Germline and junction disagree at one end, which may indicate a read error. The chain carries TRBV19 and TRBJ2-2, with 9 bases aligning to TRBD1. The germline gives CDR1 LNHDA, CDR2 SQIVND (reference sequence). The CDR3 is 12 amino acids. The CDR3 DNA sequence: TGTGCCAGTAGTATAGGGACAGGGGATCTGTTTTTT. It translates to CASSIGTGDLFF.

The chain has TRBV9 and TRBJ2-7, with 10 nucleotides matching TRBD1. The CDR3 covers 15 residues. J gave up 4 bases and V 2 bases, and 6 bases lay outside the gene matches. From germline, CDR1 is SGDLS and CDR2 YYNGEE. This CDR3 reads CASSVAGQGPYEQYF. CDR3 DNA sequence: TGTGCCAGCAGCGTTGCGGGACAGGGGCCGTACGAGCAGTACTTC.

The gene calls are TRBV6-1 and TRBJ2-7; 8 nucleotides match TRBD1. The CDR3 contains 15 residues. V lost 10 bases to trimming and J lost 0 bases; unmatched junction nucleotides: 11. Germline V gene data show CDR1 as MNHNS and CDR2 as SASEGT. The CDR3 sequence is CATRWDRRGSYEQYF. The CDR3 nucleotides read TGTGCCACTAGGTGGGACAGGCGCGGCTCCTACGAGCAGTACTTC.

The chain uses TRBV6-5 and TRBJ1-2, with D tentatively TRBD1 (6 bases). The CDR3 has 14 amino acids. The germline V gene has CDR1 MNHEY and CDR2 SVGAGI. V was shortened by 8 bases and J by 4 bases, with 17 bases between the two germline ends. CDR3 region: CASGRPGQIYGYTF. DNA for the CDR3: TGTGCCAGCGGCCGACCGGGACAAATCTATGGCTACACCTTC.

This clone showed up just a few times. The chain carries TRBV2 and TRBJ1-1, with D unresolved. This CDR3 has 13 amino acids. Per the germline V gene, CDR1 is SNHLY and CDR2 is FYNNEI. Trimming stripped 5 bases from V and 0 bases from J, with 7 bases between. CDR3 DNA sequence: TGTGCCAGCAGTCGGGAGTTGAACACTGAAGCTTTCTTT. Amino acid sequence: CASSRELNTEAFF.

CDR3 nucleotides: TGTGCCAGCAGCTTACAGGGGAATACGCAGTATTTT. Protein sequence: CASSLQGNTQYF. V usage is TRBV5-4 and J usage is TRBJ2-3; 7 positions match TRBD1. J was trimmed by 7 bases and V by 2 bases; bases with no gene match: 1. This CDR3 has 12 residues. Germline CDR1 and CDR2: SGHNT and YYREEE (reference sequence).

The chain recombines TRBV28 with TRBJ1-1; TRBD1 matches at 7 bases. The CDR3 is 14 amino acids. CDR1 and CDR2 from the germline V gene are MDHEN and SYDVKM. V dropped 3 bases and J dropped 7; count of bases not matched to a gene: 8. The CDR3 DNA follows: TGTGCCAGCAGTTTGCGACAGGGACCACTTGAAGCTTTCTTT. Protein sequence: CASSLRQGPLEAFF.

The chain joins TRBV10-1 to TRBJ2-2; TRBD1 might be the D (6 bases). The CDR3 length is 14 residues. The germline gives CDR1 WNHNN, CDR2 SYGVQD (reference sequence). Trimming removed 0 bases at V and 6 bases at J, with 8 bases between. Here the CDR3 DNA reads TGCGCCAGCAGTGAGTCGACAGGCCCCGGGGAGCTGTTTTTT. This gives the protein CASSESTGPGELFF.

The gene calls are TRBV2 and TRBJ2-1; 9 positions agree with TRBD2. J was trimmed by 7 bases and V by 7 bases; bases with no gene match: 11. CDR3 length equals 15 residues. CDR1 and CDR2 from the germline V gene are SNHLY and FYNNEI. CDR3 nucleotides: TGTGCCAGCAAACCGGGACTAGCAGCGATGAATGAGCAGTTCTTC. Translating it yields CASKPGLAAMNEQFF.

V gene TRBV4-1 combines with J gene TRBJ2-1, with TRBD2 matching 9 bases. V was pared by 0 bases and J by 12 bases, with 12 bases of the junction left unmatched. Germline loops: CDR1 MGHRA, CDR2 YSYEKL. The CDR3 runs to 16 residues. CDR3 sequence reads: CASSQEGTSWEGVQFF. The CDR3 coding sequence is TGCGCCAGCAGCCAAGAAGGGACTAGCTGGGAGGGGGTGCAGTTCTTC.

The chain joins TRBV19 to TRBJ2-3, with a tentative D call TRBD2 (5 bases). Germline CDR1 LNHDA, CDR2 SQIVND (reference sequence). The CDR3 totals 16 residues. V dropped 1 base and J dropped 0 bases, with 11 bases sitting between them. The CDR3 loop is CASSIVGGPSTDTQYF. CDR3 in DNA: TGTGCCAGTAGTATAGTAGGAGGCCCTAGCACAGATACGCAGTATTTT.

The chain recombines TRBV9 with TRBJ2-2; tentatively, D is TRBD1 (5 bases). This CDR3 spans 15 amino acids. CDR1 is SGDLS and CDR2 is YYNGEE in the germline V gene. Trimming shortened V by 1 base and J by 4 bases, and 11 bases separated the two germline ends. The CDR3 loop is CASSVRQGSTGELFF. The CDR3 DNA sequence: TGTGCCAGCAGCGTAAGGCAGGGTAGCACCGGGGAGCTGTTTTTT.

This clone was counted once. The rearrangement joins TRBV12-5 to TRBJ2-7, with TRBD1 matching 7 bases. The V gene end was trimmed by 2 bases and the J gene end by 0 bases; junction bases not matched to a gene: 7. CDR3 size: 16 residues. Germline CDR1 reads LGHNT; CDR2 reads FRNRAP. The CDR3 sequence: CASGLFDRTGSYEQYF. The CDR3 DNA reads as TGTGCTAGTGGTTTGTTTGACCGGACAGGCTCCTACGAGCAGTACTTC.